Each of the 21 T cell receptor beta chains below was sequenced from the same sample in a study of cytomegalovirus exposure and HLA in healthy donors. Amplification used 60 Vbeta primers and 13 Jbeta primers. Produced via immunoSEQ multiplex PCR; TCRdb's table is partial and in-frame only. This sample has around 170,000 clones; 65% to 80% occur once, and the top ten carry 6.5% to 8.5%. Sequences were obtained from PBMCs. These receptors all come from a woman between 40 and 55 years old in good health and CMV-seropositive.

V is TRBV10-2 and J is TRBJ1-2, with D perhaps matching TRBD1 (6 bases). Germline lookup yields CDR1 WSHSY and CDR2 SAAADI. This CDR3 has 13 amino acids. The ends were cut back, 3 bases at V and 5 bases at J, with 10 bases in the middle. The CDR3 here is CASSDRTDYGYTF. In DNA, the CDR3 is TGCGCCAGCAGTGACCGGACAGATTATGGCTACACCTTC.

This clone was recorded a few times. CDR3 residues: CASGLPHLREDFGNTIYF. Here the CDR3 DNA reads TGTGCTAGTGGTTTGCCTCACCTCCGTGAGGATTTCGGAAACACCATATATTTT. The rearrangement links TRBV12-5 to TRBJ1-3; no clear D. The V gene's germline CDR1 is LGHNT and CDR2 FRNRAP. The CDR3 is 18 residues long. Trimming removed 2 bases from V and 4 bases from J, with 21 bases in between.

The chain employs TRBV4-1 and TRBJ1-1; TRBD1 might be the D (6 bases). Trimming removed 4 bases from V and 1 base from J, with 16 bases in between. CDR1 is MGHRA and CDR2 is YSYEKL in the germline V gene. The CDR3 covers 16 residues. CDR3 sequence reads: CASSPPGVRGNTEAFF. In DNA, the CDR3 is TGCGCCAGCAGCCCGCCCGGGGTCAGGGGGAACACTGAAGCTTTCTTT.

This rearrangement joins TRBV4-1 to TRBJ1-5; 8 bases are a match to TRBD1. CDR3 size: 16 residues. The trim removed 0 bases at V and 6 bases at J, leaving 7 bases unmatched. CDR1 and CDR2 (germline): MGHRA, YSYEKL. The CDR3 loop reads CASSQDFTGGSQPQHF. CDR3 sequence (DNA): TGCGCCAGCAGCCAAGATTTTACAGGGGGTAGTCAGCCCCAGCATTTT.

CDR3 amino acids: CASPSIAPYNEQFF. The DNA of the CDR3 is TGTGCCAGCCCCTCGATAGCCCCCTACAATGAGCAGTTCTTC. The chain is built from TRBV19 and TRBJ2-1; D is ambiguous. Germline-derived CDR1 and CDR2 are LNHDA and SQIVND (reference sequence). The CDR3 sequence is 14 residues long. V lost 9 bases, J lost 2 bases, and 14 bases lay in between.

This clone was seen just once. This chain joins TRBV5-1 and TRBJ1-1; 8 bases are a match to TRBD1. The CDR3 length is 15 residues. The junction had 7 bases not matched to a gene; V was cut back by 0 bases and J by 6 bases. Germline V lookup: CDR1 SGHRS, CDR2 YFSETQ. The CDR3 reads CASSLGTGGRAEAFF. DNA of the CDR3: TGCGCCAGCAGCTTGGGAACAGGGGGGAGGGCTGAAGCTTTCTTT.

The V gene is TRBV7-6, the J gene TRBJ1-1, with unresolved D. Germline assignment: CDR1 SGHVS and CDR2 FNYEAQ. Trimming pared 5 bases from V and 3 bases from J, leaving 16 bases between. The CDR3 is 15 residues long. Written as DNA, the CDR3 is TGTGCCAGCAGCCCCGGCCCACAGACACACACTGAAGCTTTCTTT. It is translated as CASSPGPQTHTEAFF.

The chain couples TRBV30 to TRBJ2-7; TRBD2 aligns across 14 bases. Losses at the gene ends were 4 bases for V and 6 bases for J; bases not matched to a gene: 8. The germline V gene encodes CDR1 GTSNPN and CDR2 SVGIG (reference sequence). This CDR3 is 15 amino acids long. The DNA of the CDR3 is TGTGCCTGGAAGGACGGGACTAGCGGGGGCGGCGAGCAGTACTTC. Translated: CAWKDGTSGGGEQYF.

In this sample, this clone turned up a few times. This chain links TRBV12-5 with TRBJ1-2; tentative D call: TRBD1 (5 bases). This CDR3 comprises 12 residues. V gave up 4 bases and J gave up 7 bases, with 10 bases separating them. Germline V gene data show CDR1 as LGHNT and CDR2 as FRNRAP. The CDR3 loop is CASGYSGGGYTF. CDR3 DNA sequence: TGTGCTAGTGGTTACTCGGGGGGTGGCTACACCTTC.

The V and J genes are TRBV5-4 and TRBJ1-4; D gene uncertain. Per germline, CDR1 SGHNT and CDR2 YYREEE (reference sequence). This CDR3 region has 13 residues. Trimming took off 3 bases at V and 4 bases at J, with 7 bases between the two ends. CDR3 residues: CASSSRINEKLFF. Here the CDR3 DNA reads TGTGCCAGCAGCTCTAGAATTAATGAAAAACTGTTTTTT. The whole variable domain, remainder taken from reference TRBV5-4 and TRBJ1-4, is ETGVTQSPTHLIKTRGQQVTLRCSSQSGHNTVSWYQQALGQGPQFIFQYYREEENGRGNFPPRFSGLQFPNYSSELNVNALELDDSALYLCASSSRINEKLFFGSGTQLSVL.

This rearrangement joins TRBV4-1 to TRBJ2-7, with 9 bases that match TRBD2. V lost 5 bases to trimming and J lost 4 bases; unmatched junction nucleotides: 6. CDR1 MGHRA and CDR2 YSYEKL come from the germline V gene. The CDR3 has 14 residues. The CDR3 spells CASSAERGAYEQYF. The CDR3 bases are TGCGCCAGCAGCGCGGAGCGGGGGGCTTACGAGCAGTACTTC.

V usage is TRBV19 and J usage is TRBJ2-7; tentatively, D is TRBD1 (6 bases). The CDR3 length is 14 residues. Germline values: CDR1 LNHDA, CDR2 SQIVND (reference sequence). V was cut by 5 bases and J by 3 bases, with 14 bases left in between. For the CDR3, the DNA is TGTGCCAGTAGTCCGAGGACAGAAAGCTACGAGCAGTACTTC. This translates into CASSPRTESYEQYF.

This clone came up a few times. The V call is TRBV7-9, the J call TRBJ1-4; D perhaps matches TRBD1 (6 bases). V shed 4 bases and J shed 1 base, with 10 bases lying between them. This CDR3 comprises 15 residues. Germline V gene lookup returns CDR1 SEHNR and CDR2 FQNEAQ (reference sequence). In DNA form, the CDR3 reads TGTGCCAGCAGCTCCCCACAGGGAACTAATGAAAAACTGTTTTTT. It yields the protein CASSSPQGTNEKLFF.

CDR3 DNA sequence: TGTGCCAGCAGCTTGGCTAGCGGAGGCGAGACCCAGTACTTC. This gives the protein CASSLASGGETQYF. V and J are TRBV5-4 and TRBJ2-5; 7 bases line up with TRBD2. Trimming took 0 bases from V and 5 from J; bases not matched to a gene: 4. The CDR3 is 14 amino acids. Germline-derived CDR1 and CDR2 are SGHNT and YYREEE (reference sequence).

The rearrangement links TRBV28 to TRBJ1-4; D might be TRBD1 (5 bases). The CDR3 has 15 amino acids. Deletions cut 5 bases from V and 7 bases from J, with 17 bases between. Germline CDR1 MDHEN, CDR2 SYDVKM. The CDR3 loop reads CASSTDGTFAEKLFF. DNA for the CDR3: TGTGCCAGCAGTACCGACGGGACTTTTGCTGAAAAACTGTTTTTT.

This sequence joins TRBV15 and TRBJ2-7, with a possible D match to TRBD1 (5 bases). Trimming took off 3 bases at V and 1 base at J, with 16 bases between the two ends. Germline CDR1 is LNHNV and CDR2 is YYDKDF (reference sequence). The CDR3 contains 16 residues. Here the CDR3 DNA reads TGTGCCACCAGCAGTCCTAAGGACACCCAGTCCTACGAGCAGTACTTC. It is translated as CATSSPKDTQSYEQYF.

CDR3 amino acids: CASTQGINEQYF. DNA for the CDR3: TGTGCCAGCACGCAGGGGATAAACGAGCAGTACTTC. This chain joins TRBV2 and TRBJ2-7; D is perhaps TRBD1 (6 bases). Germline CDR1 reads SNHLY; CDR2 reads FYNNEI. The CDR3 consists of 12 residues. V dropped 7 bases and J dropped 5 bases, with 12 bases sitting between them.

The V gene is TRBV4-1, the J gene TRBJ2-3; D not certain. The germline CDR1 and CDR2 sequences are MGHRA and YSYEKL. The CDR3 runs to 14 residues. V lost 2 bases, J lost 2 bases, and 8 bases lay in between. CDR3 sequence (DNA): TGCGCCAGCAGCCAATACCAGAACACAGATACGCAGTATTTT. It encodes CASSQYQNTDTQYF.

This clone was recorded once. The chain uses TRBV6-5 and TRBJ2-7; possibly TRBD1 for D (6 bases). CDR1 MNHEY and CDR2 SVGAGI come from the germline V gene. The CDR3 has 11 residues. With 5 bases removed from V and 6 bases from J, the gap between germline ends came to 8 bases. Written as DNA, the CDR3 is TGTGCCAGCAGTAGCAGGGGCGAGCAGTACTTC. It yields the protein CASSSRGEQYF.

The genes are TRBV19 and TRBJ1-1; D is uncertain. CDR3 length: 13 residues. Between the trimmed V and J ends, which lost 2 bases and 5 bases, there was a span of 9 bases. From germline, CDR1 is LNHDA and CDR2 SQIVND (reference sequence). CDR3 loop: CASSIRRDTEAFF. CDR3 sequence (DNA): TGTGCCAGTAGTATAAGGAGGGATACTGAAGCTTTCTTT.

This chain connects TRBV6-1 to TRBJ1-2; 8 bases are shared with TRBD1. The J segment lost 7 bases and the V segment lost 4 bases, leaving 5 bases of the junction unmatched. CDR1 is MNHNS, CDR2 SASEGT, per germline. The CDR3 spans 13 residues. The CDR3 sequence is CASSGAGGFGYTF. The CDR3 coding sequence is TGTGCCAGCAGTGGAGCAGGGGGCTTTGGCTACACCTTC.